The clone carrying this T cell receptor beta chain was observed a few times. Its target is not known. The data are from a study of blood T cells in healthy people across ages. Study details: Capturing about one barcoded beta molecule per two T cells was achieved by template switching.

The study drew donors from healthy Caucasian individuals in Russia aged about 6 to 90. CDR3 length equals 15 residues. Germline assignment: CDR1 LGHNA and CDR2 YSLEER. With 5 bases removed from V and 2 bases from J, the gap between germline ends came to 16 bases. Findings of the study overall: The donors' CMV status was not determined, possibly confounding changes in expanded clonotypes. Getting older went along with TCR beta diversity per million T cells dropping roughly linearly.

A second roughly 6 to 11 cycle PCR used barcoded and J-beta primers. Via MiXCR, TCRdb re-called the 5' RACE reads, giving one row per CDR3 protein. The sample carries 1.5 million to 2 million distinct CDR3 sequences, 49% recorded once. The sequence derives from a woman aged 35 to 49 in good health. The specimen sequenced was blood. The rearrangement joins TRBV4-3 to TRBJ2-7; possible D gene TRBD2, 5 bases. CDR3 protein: CASSKGTAAPYEQYF. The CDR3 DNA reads TGCGCCAGCAGCAAAGGCACAGCGGCTCCCTACGAGCAGTACTTC.